The entry that follows covers one T cell receptor beta chain sequence. This clone's antigen is unknown. No much larger clone exists at a distance of one base, and base qualities are not known. At the junction V is shortened by 1 base and J by 6 bases; bases outside the gene matches: 12. The CDR3 covers 18 residues, taking in both the cysteine and the phenylalanine. Of all the DNA, just the CDR3 is kept, 54 bases in frame from base 1. The germline V gene yields LGHNA for CDR1 and YNFKEQ for CDR2. This sample is part of a study of Ad26.COV2.S vaccination and SARS-CoV-2 variants (dated by TCRdb to the early 2020s). Regarding the complete study: Vaccine-arm donors were drawn from COV1001, a multicentre, randomized, double-blind, placebo-controlled phase I-IIa trial of Ad26.COV2.S in healthy adults. Ad26.COV2.S was administered intramuscularly at 5 x 10^10 or 1 x 10^11 viral particles, either as a single shot or as two shots given 56 days apart. TCRbeta repertoire sequencing served as the tool for gauging how specific and how broad the SARS-CoV-2-reactive T cell receptors were following Ad26.COV2.S vaccination. A total of roughly 30 samples were included in the TCR-sequenced set, comprising some 20 Ad26.COV2.S vaccine recipients, 5 placebo recipients and 8 SARS-CoV-2 convalescent individuals. Trial participants were randomized into five groups of five, in which low-dose or high-dose Ad26.COV2.S was given once or twice, or placebo was given on both occasions. Blinding of investigators to trial group allocation was maintained during experiments and outcome assessment.

Results and caveats for the whole study, not just this receptor: According to the authors, total T cell responses may have been underestimated by the TCR breadth and depth analyses. Higher spike-specific TCR breadth was observed in Ad26.COV2.S recipients than in placebo recipients (P = 0.0014). Comparable non-spike TCR breadth was observed between vaccine and placebo recipients, consistent with only spike being contained in the vaccine. After vaccination, substantial breadth of spike-specific CD8+ and CD4+ T cell responses was reported. The study lacked the statistical power to compare responses across vaccine doses or regimens.

According to the study, the label for this sample's treatment or condition signals: some 19 received Ad26.COV2.S at low or high dose, single or two shots; about 5 received placebo; per-sample allocation not given. For vaccine and placebo recipients, repertoires were sequenced using samples collected on day 63 after the first injection. Between 29 July and 7 August 2020, Cohort 1b enrolled 25 adults aged 18-55 years at one site in Boston, USA. Ad26.COV2.S was a replication-incompetent adenovirus type 26 vector expressing a prefusion-stabilized SARS-CoV-2 spike protein from the original Wuhan strain. TCRbeta CDR3 regions were sequenced with the immunoSEQ Assay. After extraction, genomic DNA underwent amplification by bias-controlled multiplex PCR, followed by high-throughput sequencing. The authors' analysis ran thus. To quantify the absolute abundance of every unique TCRbeta CDR3 region, sequences were collapsed and filtered. T cell fraction was estimated by normalizing TCRbeta template counts to usable DNA, with usable DNA measured through amplification of reference genes found in all nucleated cells. Repertoire TCRs were annotated as SARS-CoV-2-specific by exact matching of V gene, CDR3 amino acid sequence and J gene to a known reactive TCR set. MIRA supplied the reference SARS-CoV-2 TCR set, which was filtered for enrichment in COVID-19-positive ImmuneCODE repertoires so that public or cross-reactive TCRs were removed. Based on the MIRA antigens, annotated TCRs were further analysed at the level of specific ORF or position within ORF. Depth was the summed frequency of annotated unique rearrangements, while breadth was defined as annotated unique rearrangements over total unique productive rearrangements. Two-sided Wilcoxon rank-sum tests were used to compare TCR breadth between groups. In its TCRdb copy, this immuneACCESS table keeps in-frame sequences only and misses some clones. Where compared with another copy, unresolved V genes explain less than half of these, and the others have no known cause. V, J and clone size derive from that table, while D and trimming were established from the DNA sequence. A total of around 300,000 clones appear in this sample, around 88% of them only once. The leading ten clones occupy roughly 10% of the sample.

The clonotype was recovered from a person between 18 and 65 years old who received the Ad26.COV2.S COVID-19 vaccine or a placebo. The material was peripheral blood, obtained in a trial of Ad26.COV2.S vaccine versus placebo. Here the chain combines TRBV4-2 and TRBJ2-1; a stretch of 10 junction bases matches TRBD2. The nucleotide sequence reads TGTGCCAGCAGCCAAGGTAGGCCTAGCGGGAGTGGACGCAATGAGCAGTTCTTC. It is translated as CASSQGRPSGSGRNEQFF.